The T cell receptor (beta chain) under discussion was sequenced for a study of cytomegalovirus exposure and HLA in healthy donors. Study in general: Some 80 million unique TCR sequences came from HLA-typed donors in an early release.

Overall study findings and caveats: DRB1 showed the most TCR associations and HLA-C the fewest in a later analysis, as rates varied by HLA locus.

As to this clone: The antigen is unknown.

The PCR employed 60 Vbeta primers together with 13 Jbeta primers. As handled by the study authors: There were tens of millions of unique TCR beta chains by a later count, and approximately 10 million of them were shared. Sequencing used immunoSEQ multiplex PCR; TCRdb keeps in-frame clones, though not all of them. For V, J and clone size, that table is used; D and trimming come from the DNA. In the table there are some 120,000 clones, around 80% of which are singletons. The germline V gene has CDR1 LGHNA and CDR2 YSLEER. There are 16 residues in the CDR3. V lost 4 bases to trimming and J lost 0 bases, with 16 bases between them.

The sequenced sample consisted of PBMCs. The chain combines TRBV4-3 with TRBJ2-7; D possibly corresponds to TRBD2 (6 bases). The sequence was collected from a man between 18 and 29 years old in good health and CMV-seronegative. CDR3 sequence (DNA): TGCGCCAGCAGCCCTACAACGGCGGGGAGCTCCTACGAGCAGTACTTC. Encoded protein: CASSPTTAGSSYEQYF.